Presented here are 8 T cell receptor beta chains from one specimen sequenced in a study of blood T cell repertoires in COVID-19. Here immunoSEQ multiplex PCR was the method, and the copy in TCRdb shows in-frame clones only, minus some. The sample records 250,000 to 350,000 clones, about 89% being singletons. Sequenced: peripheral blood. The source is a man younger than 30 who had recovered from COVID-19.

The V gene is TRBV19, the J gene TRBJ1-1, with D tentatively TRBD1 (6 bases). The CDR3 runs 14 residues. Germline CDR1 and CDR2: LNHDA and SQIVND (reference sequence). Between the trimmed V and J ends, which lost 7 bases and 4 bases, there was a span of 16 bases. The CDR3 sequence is CASMGGTPFTEAFF. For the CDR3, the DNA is TGTGCCAGTATGGGGGGGACACCATTCACTGAAGCTTTCTTT.

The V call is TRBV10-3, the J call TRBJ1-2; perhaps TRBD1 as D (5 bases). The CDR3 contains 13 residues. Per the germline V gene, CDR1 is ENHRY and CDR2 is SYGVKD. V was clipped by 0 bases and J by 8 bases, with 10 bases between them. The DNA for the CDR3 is TGTGCCATCAGTGAGTCGGGGGGAAACGGCTACACCTTC. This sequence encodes CAISESGGNGYTF.

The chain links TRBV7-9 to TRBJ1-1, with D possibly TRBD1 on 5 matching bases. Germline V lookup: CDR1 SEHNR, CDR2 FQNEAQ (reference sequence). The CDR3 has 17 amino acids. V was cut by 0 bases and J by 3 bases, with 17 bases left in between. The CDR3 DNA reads TGTGCCAGCAGCTTAGCTGGGGGAGGAGGGGACTACACTGAAGCTTTCTTT. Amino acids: CASSLAGGGGDYTEAFF.

CDR3 DNA: TGTGCCAGCAGCCCTCGGACAGGGAAATCCGTCGGGTTCTTC. It yields the protein CASSPRTGKSVGFF. The chain has TRBV11-2 and TRBJ2-1, with 8 bases lining up with TRBD1. The germline V gene has CDR1 SGHAT and CDR2 FQNNGV. The CDR3 is 14 residues long. V lost 5 bases, J lost 15 bases, and 15 bases stayed unmatched.

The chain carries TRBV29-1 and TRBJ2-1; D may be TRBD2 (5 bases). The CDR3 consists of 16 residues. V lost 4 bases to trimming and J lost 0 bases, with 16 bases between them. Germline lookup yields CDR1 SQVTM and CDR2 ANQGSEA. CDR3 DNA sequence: TGCAGCGTTGGACGGGAACGATTGAGCTCCTACAATGAGCAGTTCTTC. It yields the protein CSVGRERLSSYNEQFF.

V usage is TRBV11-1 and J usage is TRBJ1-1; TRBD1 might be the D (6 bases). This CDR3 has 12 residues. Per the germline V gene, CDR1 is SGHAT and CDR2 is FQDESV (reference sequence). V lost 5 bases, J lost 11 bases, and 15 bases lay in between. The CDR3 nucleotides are TGTGCCAGCAGCGCGGACAGATCGGAGGCTTTCTTT. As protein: CASSADRSEAFF.

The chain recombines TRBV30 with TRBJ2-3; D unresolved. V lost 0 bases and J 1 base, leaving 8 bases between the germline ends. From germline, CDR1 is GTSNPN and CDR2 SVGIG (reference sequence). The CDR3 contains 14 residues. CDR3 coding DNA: TGTGCCTGGAGTGTGGGCCTCGGCACAGATACGCAGTATTTT. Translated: CAWSVGLGTDTQYF.

CDR3 loop: CATSSGEGYEQYF. The CDR3 DNA follows: TGCGCCACCTCCTCGGGGGAGGGCTACGAGCAGTACTTC. This sequence joins TRBV5-1 and TRBJ2-7; 7 bases fit TRBD2. V lost 9 bases to trimming and J lost 3 bases; unmatched junction nucleotides: 9. Germline V gene data show CDR1 as SGHRS and CDR2 as YFSETQ. This CDR3 spans 13 amino acids.